Here is one T cell receptor beta chain with its context. It lacks a known antigen. At one of its ends the junction is not consistent with the germline gene, which may arise from a read error. The data are from a study of T cells in Graves' hyperthyroidism and ophthalmopathy (dated by TCRdb to about 2019). For context, the study as a whole: Peripheral blood was collected at initial diagnosis, before any treatment. After sampling, hyperthyroidism patients received methimazole starting at 30 mg daily, and ophthalmopathy patients received high-dose intravenous methylprednisolone. To identify TCR V-J signatures that set the groups apart, the researchers used a discovery cohort of more than 95 patients, made up of around 40 with Graves' ophthalmopathy and 57 with stable Graves' hyperthyroidism. The study also compared thyroid tissue and blood T-cell repertoires from roughly six Graves' hyperthyroidism patients. Prospective prediction of ophthalmopathy was tested in an independent validation cohort of about 19 hyperthyroidism patients and 15 to 17 patients who later progressed to ophthalmopathy. The paper describes TCR Vbeta CDR3 sequencing of 135 peripheral blood samples, made up of some 42 ophthalmopathy patients, roughly 72 hyperthyroidism patients and 17 progressor patients. For training and testing, the 100 or so patients in the discovery cohort were randomly divided in a 7:3 ratio. What the authors observed across the whole study: Most expanded thyroid clonotypes (frequency above 0.001) were also detected in blood, a finding suggesting that blood repertoires may reflect thyroid immune responses. In validation, progression to ophthalmopathy was predicted by the model with nearly 71% sensitivity and about 72% specificity, a median of 6.5 months before onset. Sample size was not statistically predetermined, and investigators were not blinded to group allocation. Ophthalmopathy was separated from stable hyperthyroidism by a 13 V-J signature model, with approximately 90% sensitivity and roughly 81% specificity obtained in cross-validation and 80%/75% obtained in testing.

TCR beta CDR3 regions were amplified from RNA transcripts. The first round of RT-PCR for the TCR CDR3 was performed with the HTBI primer set and the Qiagen OneStep RT-PCR kit. Libraries were constructed in a second round of multiplex PCR, after which size selection and purification were carried out. The libraries were sequenced on an Illumina HiSeq2000 using paired-end 100 bp reads. The original pipeline was this. Raw data were processed with SOAPnuke, discarding reads with adapters, uncalled bases, mean Phred below 15, or no exact constant-primer or identifier match. High-quality paired reads were merged with COPE v1.2.5, and unique nucleotide sequences were defined as clonotypes. MiTCR v1.1 was used to align the clonotypes against IMGT TRBV, TRBD and TRBJ reference segments. The analysis was restricted to V-J combinations with a frequency above 0.0001, which together covered approximately 99% of the repertoires. The TCS score was defined as F50 (clonal expansion) divided by E x V (chaos), with BLOSUM62-based TCRdist calculated between CDR3 peptides within each V-J. Welch's t-statistics and random forest reduced roughly 500 V-J features to roughly 13, which were used in a naive Bayes classifier (R e1071). TCRdb's own reprocessing of the public reads used fastp at Q25 and MiXCR and kept productive beta chains. Each record represents a unique CDR3 protein, reported with the most common genes and DNA among its rows. For this entry, the V and J calls and clone size follow TCRdb and not the study's own pipeline. Within this sample are under 800,000 distinct CDR3 sequences, with 14% of them counted one time only. The top ten clonotypes cover roughly 10% of the sample.

Stable Graves' hyperthyroidism was defined as the absence of progression to ophthalmopathy over 18 months of follow-up. Hyperthyroidism patients were aged 18 to 65 years and newly diagnosed, with disease duration of less than 2 months. Any patient with an uncontrolled infection, another autoimmune disease, pregnancy or lactation was excluded. Clinical symptoms, serum thyroxine and TRAb, thyroid ultrasound, and orbital computed tomography formed the basis for the diagnoses. PBMCs were separated from roughly 10 ml of fresh peripheral blood using Ficoll-Paque density gradient centrifugation. Total RNA was extracted with Trizol reagent, and quality was checked on an Agilent 2100 Bioanalyzer. In the germline V gene, CDR1 corresponds to SGHTS and CDR2 to YDEGEE. From its cysteine to its phenylalanine, the CDR3 spans 16 amino acids. Of all the DNA, just the CDR3 is kept, 48 bases in frame from base 1.

The clonotype comes from a woman aged 18-35 years with Graves' hyperthyroidism. The chain couples TRBV5-8 to TRBJ2-1; the D segment could be TRBD1, given 6 matching bases. Sequencing input: blood. The nucleotide sequence reads TGCGCCAGCAGCTCGCAGACAGGAGGACTTGGCAATGAGCAGTTCTTC. Translated, it reads CASSSQTGGLGNEQFF.